A single sample is the source of the 5 T cell receptor beta chains below, sequenced in a study of radiation and T cells in renal cell carcinoma (TCRdb year 2020). This sample's time point label indicates: baseline pretreatment blood. The sample's treatment or condition, from its label and the paper: 15 Gy SBRT to primary tumor, nephrectomy 4 weeks later. Library preparation was by the immunoSEQ multiplex PCR assay. TCRdb took this table from immuneACCESS and kept in-frame rearrangements with V and J called. Such tables lack part of the clones; where checked against another copy, unresolved V genes explain under half of the gap, and the rest is unexplained. Recorded for this sample are more than 140,000 clones; less than 85% of them occurred a single time. The ten biggest clones cover roughly 23% of the sample. The specimen was blood, collected from a patient whose treatment included radiotherapy and nephrectomy. Source of these receptors: a woman between 50 and 59 years old with renal cell carcinoma.

The chain employs TRBV6-5 and TRBJ2-7; 12 nucleotides agree with TRBD2. Per the germline V gene, CDR1 is MNHEY and CDR2 is SVGAGI. After removal of 5 bases from V and 6 bases from J, the junction contained 8 bases not matched to a gene. The CDR3 loop spans 15 amino acids. The chain's CDR3 is CASSGLAGGPIEQYF. CDR3 bases: TGTGCCAGCAGTGGTCTAGCGGGAGGGCCCATCGAGCAGTACTTC.

CDR3 region: CASSRTADQPQHF. The CDR3 nucleotides read TGTGCCAGCAGTCGGACAGCGGATCAGCCCCAGCATTTT. The chain is built from TRBV6-5 and TRBJ1-5; D is perhaps TRBD1 (6 bases). The CDR3 runs 13 residues. Germline CDR1 reads MNHEY; CDR2 reads SVGAGI. V lost 5 bases and J 5 bases, leaving 10 bases between the germline ends.

The chain employs TRBV30 and TRBJ1-2; D is perhaps TRBD1 (5 bases). The CDR3 spans 13 residues. Germline assignment: CDR1 GTSNPN and CDR2 SVGIG (reference sequence). V gave up 0 bases and J gave up 8 bases, with 13 bases separating them. The CDR3 spells CAWSVGQGRGYTF. The CDR3 nucleotides read TGTGCCTGGAGTGTAGGGCAGGGACGGGGCTACACCTTC.

The rearrangement links TRBV23-1 to TRBJ1-4; D possibly corresponds to TRBD1 (5 bases). TRBV23-1 carries the ORF label, with uncertain function. V was clipped by 0 bases and J by 8 bases, with 13 bases between them. The CDR3 loop spans 15 amino acids. The CDR3 is CASSQSSGEWEKLFF. CDR3 DNA: TGCGCCAGCAGTCAATCATCGGGGGAGTGGGAAAAACTGTTTTTT.

The chain couples TRBV30 to TRBJ2-4; perhaps D is TRBD1 or TRBD2 (5 bases each). In germline, CDR1 is GTSNPN, CDR2 SVGIG (reference sequence). The CDR3 totals 11 residues. V was cut by 3 bases and J by 12 bases, with 12 bases left in between. The CDR3, as DNA: TGTGCCTGGAGCGGGGCAGCGACTCAGTACTTC. It is translated as CAWSGAATQYF.